Below, 18 T cell receptor beta chains from the same sample are listed, as sequenced in a study of T cell repertoires in cytomegalovirus infection. TCRdb used MiXCR to reprocess the reads, holding one entry per CDR3 protein. The data show about 260,000 distinct CDR3 sequences, roughly an eighth seen once. Sequencing was done on a sample of PBMCs. The receptors were gathered from a human donor in good health (CMV status not recorded). Some clones in this sample may be carry-over from other donors' samples.

Worth noting for this clonotype: This clone may be a read error of a much larger clone one base away. The chain uses TRBV7-6 and TRBJ2-5, with D unclear. The CDR3 length is 13 residues. Germline-derived CDR1 and CDR2 are SGHVS and FNYEAQ. CDR3 protein: CASSLVPQENQYF. CDR3 bases: TGTGCCAGCAGCTTAGTTCCTCAAGAGAACCAGTACTTC.

This clonotype came up many times. The V and J genes are TRBV7-2 and TRBJ2-1; no definite D call. The germline V gene has CDR1 SGHTA and CDR2 FQGNSA. The CDR3 covers 15 residues. Between the trimmed V and J ends, which lost 4 bases and 4 bases, there was a span of 14 bases. DNA for the CDR3: TGTGCCAGCAGCTACGAATCACTCGGTTACAATGAGCAGTTCTTC. It translates to CASSYESLGYNEQFF.

The CDR3 loop is CASTFGPHGYTF. DNA for the CDR3: TGTGCCAGTACGTTTGGGCCTCATGGCTACACCTTC. The chain recombines TRBV19 with TRBJ1-2; the D is unclear. Germline CDR1 is LNHDA and CDR2 is SQIVND (reference sequence). The CDR3 covers 12 residues. The V gene lost 7 bases and the J gene lost 6 bases, with 12 bases spanning the gap.

This chain joins TRBV18 and TRBJ2-2, with TRBD2 matching 15 bases. The CDR3 consists of 18 residues. CDR1 and CDR2 (germline): KGHSH, LQKENI. The V segment lost 4 bases and the J segment 3 bases; nucleotides outside the gene matches: 6. CDR3: CASSLTGLAGGHTGELFF. DNA of the CDR3: TGTGCCAGCTCACTGACGGGACTAGCGGGAGGACACACCGGGGAGCTGTTTTTT.

V usage is TRBV4-2 and J usage is TRBJ2-3, with 10 bases aligning to TRBD2. V dropped 4 bases and J dropped 6; count of bases not matched to a gene: 19. The CDR3 runs to 19 residues. Germline V gene lookup returns CDR1 LGHNA and CDR2 YNFKEQ. CDR3 residues: CASSLRESSGGYRMDTQYF. CDR3 sequence (DNA): TGTGCCAGCAGCCTCAGGGAGAGTAGCGGGGGGTACCGTATGGATACGCAGTATTTT.

This clonotype was seen many times. The chain uses TRBV7-2 and TRBJ1-1, with a possible D match to TRBD1 (5 bases). Germline loops: CDR1 SGHTA, CDR2 FQGNSA. V dropped 6 bases and J dropped 1 base, with 12 bases sitting between them. The CDR3 length is 14 residues. The CDR3 DNA reads TGTGCCAGCAGAACAGGACCCCAGAACACTGAAGCTTTCTTT. Protein sequence: CASRTGPQNTEAFF.

This clonotype was detected only a few times. This sequence joins TRBV12-3 or TRBV12-4 and TRBJ1-2; the D gene is possibly TRBD1 (5 bases). This CDR3 is built from 16 residues. Trimming removed 5 bases at V and 0 bases at J, with 16 bases between. The DNA for the CDR3 is TGTGCCAGCAGTAAGCGAACCGGGGCTACTAACTATGGCTACACCTTC. This sequence encodes CASSKRTGATNYGYTF.

This clonotype was detected ten times or more. The CDR3 here is CASSSSGPRLMNTEAFF. CDR3 coding DNA: TGTGCCAGCAGCAGCTCGGGACCGCGTTTAATGAACACTGAAGCTTTCTTT. The chain has TRBV7-2 and TRBJ1-1, with D maybe TRBD1 (5 bases). The CDR3 sequence is 17 residues long. Germline V gene sequence: CDR1 SGHTA, CDR2 FQGNSA. Trimming left V 5 bases short and J 0 bases short, with 19 bases between.

The J gene is TRBJ2-1, the V gene TRBV29-1; TRBD1 might be the D (6 bases). Trimming pared 1 base from V and 0 bases from J, leaving 10 bases between. CDR3 size: 15 residues. Germline V gene lookup returns CDR1 SQVTM and CDR2 ANQGSEA. CDR3 in DNA: TGCAGCGTTGAAGCAGGGGTCAGCTCCTACAATGAGCAGTTCTTC. Encoded protein: CSVEAGVSSYNEQFF.

This clonotype has a count of ten or more. V is TRBV6-2 or TRBV6-3 and J is TRBJ1-5; no firm D call. Trimming took 7 bases from V and 7 from J, leaving 14 bases between them. The length of the CDR3 is 13 residues. Germline-derived CDR1 and CDR2 are MNHEY and SVGEGT. CDR3 in amino acids: CASTDPVGQPQHF. The CDR3 bases are TGTGCCAGCACCGACCCAGTGGGACAGCCCCAGCATTTT.

The CDR3 protein is CSARPGTGISPLHF. The CDR3 bases are TGCAGTGCTCGTCCCGGGACAGGGATCTCACCCCTCCACTTT. The chain links TRBV20-1 to TRBJ1-6, with TRBD1 identical over 9 bases. V was pared by 5 bases and J by 10 bases, with 9 bases of the junction left unmatched. Germline V gives CDR1 DFQATT, CDR2 SNEGSKA (reference sequence). This CDR3 region has 14 residues.

This clonotype was counted a few times. CDR3 nucleotide sequence: TGTGCCAGCAGCCTGACGGGAGGGTATGAAAAACTGTTTTTT. Protein sequence: CASSLTGGYEKLFF. V usage is TRBV14 and J usage is TRBJ1-4; D is undetermined. Germline values: CDR1 SGHDN, CDR2 FVKESK. V shed 4 bases and J shed 6 bases, with 12 bases lying between them. This CDR3 comprises 14 residues.

The rearrangement links TRBV27 to TRBJ1-6; no clear D. This CDR3 has 16 residues. Germline loops: CDR1 MNHEY, CDR2 SMNVEV (reference sequence). V gave up 2 bases and J gave up 6 bases, with 14 bases separating them. The DNA for the CDR3 is TGTGCCAGCAGTTTACCCGGAGGAGTGGGTAATTCACCCCTCCACTTT. Protein: CASSLPGGVGNSPLHF.

This clonotype was recorded many times. The chain joins TRBV19 to TRBJ2-7, with TRBD2 as a possible D gene (5 bases). V lost 2 bases and J lost 7, with 15 bases in between. CDR3 length: 14 residues. Germline V gene sequence: CDR1 LNHDA, CDR2 SQIVND (reference sequence). The CDR3 nucleotides read TGTGCCAGTAGTATAAACCGGGCAACGGGGGAGCAGTACTTC. Protein product: CASSINRATGEQYF.

The V and J genes are TRBV7-6 and TRBJ1-6, with a possible D match to TRBD1 (6 bases). The CDR3 runs to 16 residues. V was pared by 0 bases and J by 7 bases, with 13 bases between. Germline lookup yields CDR1 SGHVS and CDR2 FNYEAQ. The CDR3 nucleotides are TGTGCCAGCAGCTTAGCGCGGGGGGCGCGGAATTCACCCCTCCACTTT. Protein: CASSLARGARNSPLHF.

The rearrangement links TRBV7-9 to TRBJ2-1; 12 nucleotides match TRBD2. Germline V gene data show CDR1 as SEHNR and CDR2 as FQNEAQ (reference sequence). The V gene end was trimmed by 4 bases and the J gene end by 3 bases; junction bases not matched to a gene: 4. The CDR3 contains 16 residues. The CDR3 loop is CASSSRTSGIYNEQFF. CDR3 DNA sequence: TGTGCCAGCAGCTCTCGGACTAGCGGGATCTACAATGAGCAGTTCTTC.

This clonotype was counted ten times or more. V and J are TRBV7-2 and TRBJ2-3, with 9 bases identical to TRBD2. Germline loops: CDR1 SGHTA, CDR2 FQGNSA. The CDR3 has 17 residues. The J segment lost 4 bases and the V segment lost 3 bases, leaving 11 bases of the junction unmatched. The CDR3, as DNA: TGTGCCAGCAGCTTTTTCGCGATCGGCGGGGGGGCAGATACGCAGTATTTT. It codes for CASSFFAIGGGADTQYF.

In DNA, the CDR3 is TGTGCCAGCAGTTACTCTCTCACAGATACGCAGTATTTT. It specifies CASSYSLTDTQYF. The chain joins TRBV6-2 or TRBV6-3 to TRBJ2-3; no reliable D call. The germline CDR1 and CDR2 sequences are MNHEY and SVGEGT. Trimming left V 0 bases short and J 2 bases short, with 3 bases between. This CDR3 comprises 13 residues.